One sample yielded the 10 T cell receptor beta chains listed below, sequenced in a study of T cells after yellow fever vaccination. TCRdb ran MiXCR on the 5' RACE reads and lists one entry per CDR3 protein. The repertoire holds 400,000 or so distinct CDR3 sequences, 11% seen once, with roughly 18% in the top ten. Sequences were derived from PBMCs, sampled on the day of the first yellow fever vaccination. The receptors originated from a man younger than 35 who received the YFV17D yellow fever vaccine.

The genes are TRBV5-1 and TRBJ2-2; perhaps TRBD1 as D (5 bases). The CDR3 runs to 13 residues. CDR1 and CDR2 (germline): SGHRS, YFSETQ. Trimming took 4 bases from V and 6 from J, leaving 10 bases between them. CDR3 coding DNA: TGCGCCAGCAGCCTCGACAGTTCCGGGGAGCTGTTTTTT. This gives the protein CASSLDSSGELFF.

At least ten counts were recorded for this clonotype. The chain joins TRBV12-3 or TRBV12-4 to TRBJ1-5, with D perhaps matching TRBD1 (6 bases). Trimming stripped 3 bases from V and 2 bases from J, with 11 bases between. The CDR3 is made up of 15 amino acids. This CDR3 is CASSFGRQGNQPQHF. The CDR3 DNA reads TGTGCCAGCAGTTTCGGACGACAGGGCAATCAGCCCCAGCATTTT.

This clonotype was recorded a few times. The genes are TRBV7-2 and TRBJ2-5; a possible D gene is TRBD2 (8 bases). Germline V gene data show CDR1 as SGHTA and CDR2 as FQGNSA. The V end lost 5 bases, the J end lost 3 bases, and 19 bases lay between the germline ends. CDR3 length: 16 amino acids. The DNA for the CDR3 is TGTGCCAGCAGCCCCCGGGAGGGGGCGGGGAAAGAGACCCAGTACTTC. Its translation is CASSPREGAGKETQYF.

The chain combines TRBV29-1 with TRBJ2-7; 9 bases are a match to TRBD1. This CDR3 contains 15 residues. Germline V gene data show CDR1 as SQVTM and CDR2 as ANQGSEA. Unmatched junction bases numbered 13, after V lost 6 bases and J lost 4 bases. The CDR3 coding sequence is TGCAGCGTCACCAGCGGGACAGGGTTTGGGTACGAGCAGTACTTC. Its translation is CSVTSGTGFGYEQYF.

The chain employs TRBV20-1 and TRBJ2-7; TRBD2 might be the D (6 bases). Germline V lookup: CDR1 DFQATT, CDR2 SNEGSKA (reference sequence). V dropped 3 bases and J dropped 3 bases, with 12 bases sitting between them. This CDR3 has 13 amino acids. In DNA form, the CDR3 reads TGCAGTGCTAGGGCCGGGACTGACTACGAGCAGTACGTC. Its translation: CSARAGTDYEQYV.

The chain's CDR3 is CASSLGIPWEPGELFF. The CDR3 DNA reads TGTGCCAGCAGTTTGGGGATCCCTTGGGAACCCGGGGAGCTGTTTTTT. The chain joins TRBV6-2 or TRBV6-3 to TRBJ2-2; D is unresolved. Germline V CDR1 and CDR2: MNHEY, SVGEGT. V gave up 4 bases and J gave up 6 bases, with 18 bases separating them. The CDR3 spans 16 residues.

CDR3 loop: CASSKDGRGADTQYF. The CDR3 region has the DNA TGTGCCAGCAGTAAAGACGGCCGGGGGGCAGATACGCAGTATTTT. The gene calls are TRBV6-1 and TRBJ2-3; 7 positions match TRBD2. This CDR3 spans 15 amino acids. V shed 5 bases, J shed 4 bases, and the junction held 9 bases outside the gene matches. Looked up from germline, CDR1 is MNHNS and CDR2 is SASEGT.

This rearrangement joins TRBV7-8 to TRBJ2-7; the D gene is possibly TRBD1 (5 bases). The CDR3 consists of 15 residues. Germline loops: CDR1 SGHVS, CDR2 FQNEAQ. The ends were cut back, 1 base at V and 2 bases at J, with 12 bases in the middle. The CDR3 sequence: CASSLGPGMTYEQYV. In nucleotides, the CDR3 is TGTGCCAGCAGCTTAGGTCCAGGGATGACCTACGAGCAGTACGTC.

This clonotype appeared many times. The chain recombines TRBV5-5 with TRBJ2-7, with 8 bases identical to TRBD1. The CDR3 has 16 amino acids. The germline CDR1 and CDR2 sequences are SGHKS and YYEKEE (reference sequence). V lost 1 base to trimming and J lost 4 bases; unmatched junction nucleotides: 10. CDR3 loop: CASSLYSGQEAYEQYV. The DNA of the CDR3 is TGTGCCAGCAGCTTGTATTCGGGACAGGAAGCTTACGAGCAGTACGTC.

The chain joins TRBV6-5 to TRBJ2-3, with 7 bases lining up with TRBD1. The CDR3 totals 14 residues. Unmatched junction bases numbered 6, after V lost 4 bases and J lost 5 bases. The germline V gene encodes CDR1 MNHEY and CDR2 SVGAGI. In nucleotides, the CDR3 is TGTGCCAGCAGTTGGCCAGGGACAGAAGATACGCAGTATTTT. The encoded protein is CASSWPGTEDTQYF.